A single sample is the source of the 30 T cell receptor beta chains below, sequenced in a study of identical twins. TCRdb passed the 5' RACE reads through MiXCR, listing each CDR3 protein once. The sample has about 530,000 distinct CDR3 sequences; approximately 14% are singletons. These data were also filed under a second study, of yellow fever vaccine responses in identical twins.

The sequencing input was CD4+ T cells sorted from blood. These receptors came from a woman younger than 35 in good health.

The V call is TRBV29-1, the J call TRBJ2-1, with 9 positions matching TRBD2. CDR3 length: 14 residues. The V gene end was trimmed by 7 bases and the J gene end by 7 bases; junction bases not matched to a gene: 11. Germline CDR1 is SQVTM and CDR2 is ANQGSEA. The CDR3 sequence is CSAQTTSGSNEQFF. The CDR3 DNA sequence: TGCAGCGCACAAACGACTAGCGGAAGTAATGAGCAGTTCTTC.

This chain links TRBV12-3 or TRBV12-4 with TRBJ1-2; D is ambiguous. The CDR3 extends over 15 amino acids. Trimming shortened V by 6 bases and J by 6 bases, and 20 bases separated the two germline ends. CDR3 sequence: CASRGLTGSVDGYTF. In DNA, the CDR3 is TGTGCCAGCAGAGGACTGACGGGGTCCGTGGATGGCTACACCTTC.

This sequence joins TRBV5-1 and TRBJ2-1; tentatively, D is TRBD1 (6 bases). The V and J ends lost 4 bases and 2 bases respectively, with 13 bases between them. Germline CDR1 and CDR2: SGHRS and YFSETQ. CDR3 length: 15 amino acids. The CDR3 DNA reads as TGCGCCAGCAGCCTTTATAGGACAGCCTACAATGAGCAGTTCTTC. This gives the protein CASSLYRTAYNEQFF.

A few counts support this clonotype. The chain has TRBV11-2 and TRBJ2-7; 8 positions agree with TRBD2. The CDR3 extends over 15 amino acids. CDR1 is SGHAT, CDR2 FQNNGV, per germline. The V gene end was trimmed by 2 bases and the J gene end by 2 bases; junction bases not matched to a gene: 5. CDR3 region: CASSLSLAGAYEQYF. The CDR3 coding sequence is TGTGCCAGCAGCTTAAGTCTAGCGGGCGCCTACGAGCAGTACTTC.

The genes are TRBV2 and TRBJ1-2; D gene unclear. The CDR3 length is 12 residues. V was cut by 7 bases and J by 3 bases, with 9 bases left in between. Germline assignment: CDR1 SNHLY and CDR2 FYNNEI. The CDR3 coding sequence is TGTGCCAGCATGGAGGATGACTATGGCTACACCTTC. Protein: CASMEDDYGYTF.

This clonotype was seen a handful of times. This chain links TRBV20-1 with TRBJ2-7, with D perhaps matching TRBD2 (7 bases). There are 15 residues in the CDR3. Looked up from germline, CDR1 is DFQATT and CDR2 is SNEGSKA (reference sequence). V was cut by 3 bases and J by 4 bases, with 19 bases left in between. CDR3 in amino acids: CSASTSTGGWYEQYF. The CDR3 bases are TGCAGTGCTAGTACCAGCACGGGGGGCTGGTACGAGCAGTACTTC.

Only a few counts were recorded for this clonotype. The rearrangement links TRBV6-1 to TRBJ1-4, with TRBD1 matching over 7 bases. Germline CDR1 MNHNS, CDR2 SASEGT. The CDR3 totals 15 residues. V was clipped by 6 bases and J by 7 bases; unmatched bases: 11. The CDR3 is CASRTSQGGGEKLFF. The CDR3 DNA is TGTGCCAGCAGAACCTCCCAGGGGGGCGGTGAAAAACTGTTTTTT.

This chain uses TRBV6-1 with TRBJ2-5, with D perhaps TRBD1 or TRBD2 (5 bases each). V lost 0 bases, J lost 2 bases, and 10 bases lay in between. This CDR3 has 15 residues. CDR1 and CDR2 from the germline V gene are MNHNS and SASEGT. The CDR3 spells CASSEARGRQETQYF. The CDR3 nucleotides are TGTGCCAGCAGTGAAGCCCGGGGACGGCAAGAGACCCAGTACTTC.

There are a few counts of this clonotype. The CDR3 sequence is CSASRQGTEQFF. CDR3 DNA: TGCAGTGCTAGCCGACAGGGGACTGAGCAGTTCTTC. The rearrangement joins TRBV20-1 to TRBJ2-1; 8 nucleotides agree with TRBD1. Germline assignment: CDR1 DFQATT and CDR2 SNEGSKA (reference sequence). The CDR3 is made up of 12 amino acids. V was pared by 3 bases and J by 9 bases, with 4 bases of the junction left unmatched.

This clonotype occurred a few times. The CDR3 region has the DNA TGCGCCAGCAGCCAAGAGTGGATCACAGGAAGAAACTATGGCTACACCTTC. This sequence encodes CASSQEWITGRNYGYTF. The chain employs TRBV4-1 and TRBJ1-2; the D gene is possibly TRBD1 (5 bases). Germline V gene data show CDR1 as MGHRA and CDR2 as YSYEKL. Trimming cost V 0 bases and J 2 bases, with 16 bases left between them. This CDR3 has 17 amino acids.

The chain combines TRBV3-1 with TRBJ1-6; 7 positions agree with TRBD1. This CDR3 has 14 residues. Germline V gene lookup returns CDR1 LGHDT and CDR2 YNNKEL (reference sequence). V shed 8 bases and J 7 bases; nucleotides not matched to a gene: 8. Here the CDR3 reads CASSWTGENSPLHF. The CDR3 region has the DNA TGTGCCAGCTCTTGGACAGGAGAGAATTCACCCCTCCACTTT.

This clonotype was counted a few times. V and J are TRBV6-6 and TRBJ1-1, with D uncertain. Germline V gene data show CDR1 as MNHNY and CDR2 as SVGAGI (reference sequence). The CDR3 spans 12 residues. Trimming cost V 9 bases and J 0 bases, with 8 bases left between them. The CDR3 protein is CASYGVNTEAFF. CDR3 nucleotides: TGTGCCAGTTATGGGGTGAACACTGAAGCTTTCTTT.

This clonotype was seen many times. This chain connects TRBV12-3 or TRBV12-4 to TRBJ2-7, with D perhaps matching TRBD2 (6 bases). This CDR3 has 14 amino acids. The V gene lost 2 bases and the J gene lost 4 bases, with 12 bases spanning the gap. CDR3 amino acids: CASSLSGLEYEQYF. The CDR3 DNA follows: TGTGCCAGCAGTTTAAGCGGGCTGGAGTACGAGCAGTACTTC.

This clonotype has a count of ten or more. The gene calls are TRBV6-1 and TRBJ1-4; D is unclear. The ends were cut back, 1 base at V and 4 bases at J, with 7 bases in the middle. CDR3 length: 14 amino acids. Germline V gives CDR1 MNHNS, CDR2 SASEGT. Written as DNA, the CDR3 is TGTGCCAGCAGTGAAGTGGGCAGTAATGAAAAACTGTTTTTT. Translation: CASSEVGSNEKLFF.

This sequence joins TRBV20-1 and TRBJ2-5, with 9 bases aligning to TRBD2. The germline V gene has CDR1 DFQATT and CDR2 SNEGSKA (reference sequence). Trimming at V came to 3 bases and at J to 5 bases, leaving 7 bases not matched to a gene. The CDR3 is made up of 14 amino acids. The CDR3 region has the DNA TGCAGTGCTAGGTTGCGGGAGGGCCAGGAGACCCAGTACTTC. It is translated as CSARLREGQETQYF.

This clonotype showed up just a few times. This chain uses TRBV7-8 with TRBJ2-7, with TRBD2 matching over 8 bases. V gave up 5 bases and J gave up 3 bases; unmatched junction bases: 12. The CDR3 is made up of 16 amino acids. Germline lookup yields CDR1 SGHVS and CDR2 FQNEAQ. The CDR3 reads CASSGVAGSSGYEQYF. CDR3 nucleotides: TGTGCCAGCAGCGGTGTAGCGGGGTCGAGCGGCTACGAGCAGTACTTC.

A few counts support this clonotype. The DNA for the CDR3 is TGTGCCAGCAGCCAAGGACTAGGAAGAGGCACAGATACGCAGTATTTT. The encoded protein is CASSQGLGRGTDTQYF. This sequence joins TRBV3-1 and TRBJ2-3; D possibly corresponds to TRBD2 (6 bases). This CDR3 is built from 16 residues. CDR1 is LGHDT and CDR2 is YNNKEL in the germline V gene (reference sequence). Trimming removed 1 base at V and 1 base at J, with 12 bases between.

The gene calls are TRBV12-3 or TRBV12-4 and TRBJ1-1, with TRBD1 as a possible D gene (5 bases). Trimming removed 1 base at V and 5 bases at J, with 11 bases between. CDR3 size: 14 residues. The CDR3 DNA sequence: TGTGCCAGCAGTTTAGGAGGGGAGAGGACTGAAGCTTTCTTT. Its protein product is CASSLGGERTEAFF.

The rearrangement joins TRBV20-1 to TRBJ1-4; tentative D call: TRBD1 (6 bases). Trimming stripped 3 bases from V and 6 bases from J, with 8 bases between. This CDR3 comprises 12 residues. The germline gives CDR1 DFQATT, CDR2 SNEGSKA (reference sequence). The CDR3 DNA reads TGCAGTGCTAGGCCAGGGGATGAAAAACTGTTTTTT. This encodes CSARPGDEKLFF.

The V and J genes are TRBV29-1 and TRBJ1-1; no clear D gene. This CDR3 region has 13 residues. In germline, CDR1 is SQVTM, CDR2 ANQGSEA. Trimming pared 0 bases from V and 1 base from J, leaving 6 bases between. CDR3 nucleotide sequence: TGCAGCGTTGAAGAGATGAGGAACACTGAAGCTTTCTTT. It translates to CSVEEMRNTEAFF.

The genes are TRBV7-2 and TRBJ2-7, with a tentative D call TRBD2 (6 bases). This CDR3 region has 15 residues. Trimming removed 5 bases at V and 2 bases at J, with 16 bases between. Looked up from germline, CDR1 is SGHTA and CDR2 is FQGNSA. This CDR3 is CASSPRGGGTYEQYF. CDR3 sequence (DNA): TGTGCCAGCAGCCCAAGGGGTGGAGGGACCTACGAGCAGTACTTC.

In this sample, this clonotype turned up a few times. The chain carries TRBV5-1 and TRBJ2-1, with a tentative D call TRBD2 (6 bases). There are 15 residues in the CDR3. The V and J ends lost 4 bases and 0 bases respectively, with 11 bases between them. CDR1 SGHRS and CDR2 YFSETQ come from the germline V gene. In DNA form, the CDR3 reads TGCGCCAGCAGCCTCGAGCGGGTCTCCTACAATGAGCAGTTCTTC. Translation: CASSLERVSYNEQFF.

This clonotype was detected ten times or more. The rearrangement joins TRBV7-2 to TRBJ2-7, with D possibly called TRBD1 or TRBD2 (5 bases each). In germline, CDR1 is SGHTA, CDR2 FQGNSA. Trimming took off 5 bases at V and 2 bases at J, with 16 bases between the two ends. The CDR3 runs to 15 residues. The CDR3 DNA reads TGTGCCAGCAGCCCCTCCGGGACCAAACCCTACGAGCAGTACTTC. Translation gives CASSPSGTKPYEQYF.

This clonotype was seen only a few times. V gene TRBV7-2 combines with J gene TRBJ2-5, with TRBD2 as a possible D gene (6 bases). The CDR3 length is 14 residues. Per the germline V gene, CDR1 is SGHTA and CDR2 is FQGNSA. The V and J ends lost 4 bases and 2 bases respectively, with 11 bases between them. The CDR3 protein is CASSSLGSQETQYF. Here the CDR3 DNA reads TGTGCCAGCAGCTCCCTCGGGAGTCAAGAGACCCAGTACTTC.

Regarding this clonotype: The junction departs from germline at one end; a sequencing error may be responsible. The chain combines TRBV12-3 or TRBV12-4 with TRBJ2-7, with TRBD1 matching 7 bases. The CDR3 is 14 amino acids. The CDR3 DNA sequence: TGTGCCAGCAGTCCCTACATTACAGGACAGGTACTTCACTTC. It is translated as CASSPYITGQVLHF.

The rearrangement joins TRBV7-8 to TRBJ1-4; the D is unclear. The CDR3 extends over 15 amino acids. Germline values: CDR1 SGHVS, CDR2 FQNEAQ. Trimming cost V 5 bases and J 4 bases, with 14 bases left between them. The CDR3 DNA is TGTGCCAGCAGCGCCAACCTCGGTGGTAATGAAAAACTGTTTTTT. Its protein product is CASSANLGGNEKLFF.

The chain joins TRBV5-8 to TRBJ2-1; D is unresolved. V was trimmed by 6 bases and J by 8 bases, leaving 9 bases between them. Germline V lookup: CDR1 SGHTS, CDR2 YDEGEE. This CDR3 has 11 amino acids. The CDR3 sequence is CASTRYDEQFF. DNA of the CDR3: TGTGCCAGCACCCGTTACGATGAGCAGTTCTTC.

This clonotype was detected a few times. The chain couples TRBV24-1 to TRBJ1-1, with 9 bases aligning to TRBD1. CDR3 length: 16 residues. The ends lost 5 bases at V and 1 base at J; junction bases unmatched: 7. The V gene's germline CDR1 is KGHDR and CDR2 SFDVKD. The CDR3 loop reads CATSGGQGSRNTEAFF. Here the CDR3 DNA reads TGTGCCACCAGTGGAGGACAGGGGTCCCGGAACACTGAAGCTTTCTTT.

V usage is TRBV11-2 and J usage is TRBJ2-1, with TRBD2 matching 7 bases. The CDR3 loop spans 18 amino acids. V was pared by 2 bases and J by 3 bases, with 13 bases of the junction left unmatched. The germline V gene encodes CDR1 SGHAT and CDR2 FQNNGV. The CDR3 bases are TGTGCCAGCAGCTTAATTTCGGGATTAGCGGGCCACTACAATGAGCAGTTCTTC. This gives the protein CASSLISGLAGHYNEQFF.

This chain uses TRBV5-1 with TRBJ2-2; tentatively, D is TRBD1 (6 bases). The CDR3 extends over 19 amino acids. The germline V gene encodes CDR1 SGHRS and CDR2 YFSETQ. Trimming shortened V by 0 bases and J by 1 base, and 19 bases separated the two germline ends. The CDR3, as DNA: TGCGCCAGCAGCTTGGCTCCCTGGGAAGGACAGAGGAACACCGGGGAGCTGTTTTTT. This gives the protein CASSLAPWEGQRNTGELFF.